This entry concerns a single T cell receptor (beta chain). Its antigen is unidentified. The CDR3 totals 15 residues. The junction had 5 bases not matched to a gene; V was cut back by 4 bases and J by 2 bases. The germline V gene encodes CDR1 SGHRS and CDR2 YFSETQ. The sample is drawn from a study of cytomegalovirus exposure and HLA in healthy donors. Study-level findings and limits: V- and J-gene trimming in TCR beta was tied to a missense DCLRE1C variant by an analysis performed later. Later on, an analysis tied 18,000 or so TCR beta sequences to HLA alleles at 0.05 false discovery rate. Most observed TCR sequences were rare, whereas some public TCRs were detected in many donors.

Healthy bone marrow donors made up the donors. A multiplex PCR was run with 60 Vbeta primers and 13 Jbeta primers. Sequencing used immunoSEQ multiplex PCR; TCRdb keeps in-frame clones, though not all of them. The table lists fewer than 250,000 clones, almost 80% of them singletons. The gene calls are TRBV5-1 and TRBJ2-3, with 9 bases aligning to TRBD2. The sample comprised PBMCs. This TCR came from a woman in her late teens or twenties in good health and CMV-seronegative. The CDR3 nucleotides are TGCGCCAGCAGCCACGCGGGGGGGCCCACAGATACGCAGTATTTT. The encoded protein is CASSHAGGPTDTQYF.